Shown below are 30 T cell receptor beta chains from a single sample sequenced in a study of T cell repertoires in cytomegalovirus infection (dated by TCRdb to about 2019). The sequencing machine was an Illumina HiSeq 1500. TCRdb cleaned the public reads at Q25 with fastp, built clones with MiXCR and kept in-frame beta chains. Identical CDR3 proteins give one entry, which carries the most common genes and DNA. Within this sample are more than 200,000 distinct CDR3 sequences, with 8% to 9.5% of them counted one time only. Less than 15% of the sample rests with the top ten. Sequenced: PBMCs. These receptors came from a human donor in good health (CMV status not recorded). Some clones in this sample may be carry-over from other donors' samples.

The sample holds a few counts of this clonotype. The chain is built from TRBV7-2 and TRBJ2-1; the match to TRBD2 covers 9 bases. Germline CDR1 SGHTA, CDR2 FQGNSA. This CDR3 has 15 residues. The V and J ends lost 5 bases and 7 bases, in that order; junction bases with no gene match: 9. The CDR3 DNA reads as TGTGCCAGCAGCCAGCTGGGGCTAGCGGGGAATGAGCAGTTCTTC. Translation: CASSQLGLAGNEQFF.

This clonotype occurred many times. The genes are TRBV7-2 and TRBJ2-7; D is perhaps TRBD1 (5 bases). Trimming shortened V by 2 bases and J by 7 bases, and 18 bases separated the two germline ends. Germline V gene data show CDR1 as SGHTA and CDR2 as FQGNSA. The CDR3 is made up of 15 amino acids. CDR3 DNA sequence: TGTGCCAGCAGCTTATTATCTGGGGCCCTCGGGGAGCAGTACTTC. Translating gives CASSLLSGALGEQYF. The full variable domain, with the rest looked up from reference TRBV7-2 and TRBJ2-7, is GAGVSQSPSNKVTEKGKDVELRCDPISGHTALYWYRQSLGQGLEFLIYFQGNSAPDKSGLPSDRFSAERTGGSVSTLTIQRTQQEDSAVYLCASSLLSGALGEQYFGPGTRLTVT.

This clonotype came up a few times. The genes are TRBV5-1 and TRBJ2-2, with D uncertain. The V gene's germline CDR1 is SGHRS and CDR2 YFSETQ. The V and J ends lost 1 base and 0 bases respectively, with 4 bases between them. This CDR3 region has 14 residues. In DNA, the CDR3 is TGCGCCAGCAGCTTGTTCTCGAACACCGGGGAGCTGTTTTTT. Translation: CASSLFSNTGELFF.

This chain links TRBV20-1 with TRBJ2-7; D possibly corresponds to TRBD1 (6 bases). This CDR3 has 11 amino acids. Germline V gene lookup returns CDR1 DFQATT and CDR2 SNEGSKA (reference sequence). V dropped 3 bases and J dropped 5 bases, with 8 bases sitting between them. The CDR3 bases are TGCAGTGCTAGCACAGGGAACGAGCAGTACTTC. Its protein product is CSASTGNEQYF.

This clonotype was counted at least ten times. The chain carries TRBV19 and TRBJ1-5; 10 bases fit TRBD1. The CDR3 runs 15 residues. Germline CDR1 and CDR2: LNHDA and SQIVND (reference sequence). Trimming cost V 8 bases and J 6 bases; bases outside gene matches: 10. Written as DNA, the CDR3 is TGTGCCAGTTCGGGGGTAGGGACAGGGGCTCAGCCCCAGCATTTT. It is translated as CASSGVGTGAQPQHF.

There are many counts of this clonotype. The chain is built from TRBV7-2 and TRBJ1-5; 7 nucleotides agree with TRBD1. Trimming at V came to 4 bases and at J to 1 base, leaving 7 bases not matched to a gene. From germline, CDR1 is SGHTA and CDR2 FQGNSA. The CDR3 has 16 amino acids. The CDR3 sequence is CASSSEQGISNQPQHF. As DNA, the CDR3 is TGTGCCAGCAGCTCGGAACAGGGGATCAGCAATCAGCCCCAGCATTTT.

This clonotype was observed many times. V gene TRBV7-8 combines with J gene TRBJ1-1, with D tentatively TRBD1 (6 bases). Germline CDR1 reads SGHVS; CDR2 reads FQNEAQ. Deletions cut 3 bases from V and 4 bases from J, with 12 bases between. This CDR3 contains 14 residues. CDR3 amino acids: CASSLTGLFTEAFF. CDR3 nucleotide sequence: TGTGCCAGCAGCTTGACAGGACTATTCACTGAAGCTTTCTTT.

This clonotype has at least ten counts. The chain carries TRBV28 and TRBJ1-2, with D maybe TRBD1 (5 bases). Trimming removed 8 bases from V and 4 bases from J, with 20 bases in between. The CDR3 length is 15 residues. Germline values: CDR1 MDHEN, CDR2 SYDVKM. CDR3 nucleotides: TGTGCCAGCGAAACCCGGGACCCATGGGGCTATGGCTACACCTTC. The encoded protein is CASETRDPWGYGYTF.

CDR3 region: CASSPGGSPYEQYF. DNA for the CDR3: TGTGCCAGCAGTCCAGGGGGCTCCCCCTACGAGCAGTACTTC. The J gene is TRBJ2-7, the V gene TRBV28, with 8 bases lining up with TRBD1. This CDR3 is built from 14 residues. Trimming took 5 bases from V and 2 from J; bases not matched to a gene: 5. Germline V gene sequence: CDR1 MDHEN, CDR2 SYDVKM.

This clonotype was counted many times. This chain joins TRBV12-3 or TRBV12-4 and TRBJ2-5; a possible D gene is TRBD1 (6 bases). The CDR3 contains 15 residues. Between the trimmed V and J ends, which lost 4 bases and 1 base, there was a span of 13 bases. CDR3 bases: TGTGCCAGCAGTTCCCTAACAGGGATCCAAGAGACCCAGTACTTC. Residues: CASSSLTGIQETQYF.

This clonotype was counted between two and nine times. The gene calls are TRBV11-2 and TRBJ1-4, with D perhaps matching TRBD1 (5 bases). V was cut by 2 bases and J by 6 bases, with 19 bases left in between. Germline CDR1 is SGHAT and CDR2 is FQNNGV. The CDR3 loop spans 17 amino acids. The CDR3 loop is CASSLLPRGPLDEKLFF. The CDR3 DNA is TGTGCCAGCAGCTTACTCCCCCGGGGCCCGCTGGATGAAAAACTGTTTTTT. The entire variable domain, with the rest obtained from reference TRBV11-2 and TRBJ1-4, is as follows: EAGVAQSPRYKIIEKRQSVAFWCNPISGHATLYWYQQILGQGPKLLIQFQNNGVVDDSQLPKDRFSAERLKGVDSTLKIQPAKLEDSAVYLCASSLLPRGPLDEKLFFGSGTQLSVL.

This clonotype has ten or more counts. The V call is TRBV5-1, the J call TRBJ2-5; 7 bases align to TRBD1. Germline V gene lookup returns CDR1 SGHRS and CDR2 YFSETQ. The CDR3 is made up of 15 amino acids. V lost 0 bases, J lost 0 bases, and 2 bases stayed unmatched. DNA for the CDR3: TGCGCCAGCAGCTTGGACAGGGGAGACCAAGAGACCCAGTACTTC. Translating gives CASSLDRGDQETQYF.

This clonotype was counted ten times or more. The chain joins TRBV7-6 to TRBJ1-1; D is perhaps TRBD1 (5 bases). Germline V gene lookup returns CDR1 SGHVS and CDR2 FNYEAQ. The CDR3 extends over 14 amino acids. V was cut by 1 base and J by 1 base, with 7 bases left in between. CDR3 sequence: CASSLVTANTEAFF. CDR3 bases: TGTGCCAGCAGCTTAGTGACAGCGAACACTGAAGCTTTCTTT.

This clonotype was seen ten or more times. The V gene is TRBV10-2, the J gene TRBJ1-2, with 12 bases fitting TRBD1. The CDR3 runs to 14 residues. V lost 2 bases, J lost 7 bases, and 2 bases stayed unmatched. The germline V gene has CDR1 WSHSY and CDR2 SAAADI. The CDR3 coding sequence is TGCGCCAGCAGTGAGGGGGACAGGGGGCCTGGCTACACCTTC. Amino acid sequence: CASSEGDRGPGYTF.

This clonotype was counted only a few times. The chain combines TRBV5-1 with TRBJ1-2; D is undetermined. CDR3 length: 13 amino acids. Germline V gives CDR1 SGHRS, CDR2 YFSETQ. The V gene lost 0 bases and the J gene lost 7 bases, with 10 bases spanning the gap. The DNA of the CDR3 is TGCGCCAGCAGCTTGGGGCAGTTATTTGGCTACACCTTC. It codes for CASSLGQLFGYTF.

This clonotype was seen more than once but under ten times. The chain uses TRBV7-6 and TRBJ1-5; D not certain. This CDR3 comprises 18 residues. The germline CDR1 and CDR2 sequences are SGHVS and FNYEAQ. V was pared by 1 base and J by 2 bases, with 18 bases between. The DNA of the CDR3 is TGTGCCAGCAGCTTAGGAGTTTCTTCTGGGAGGGGCAATCAGCCCCAGCATTTT. Residues: CASSLGVSSGRGNQPQHF.

This chain connects TRBV6-5 to TRBJ1-1; D is possibly TRBD1 (6 bases). V was cut by 4 bases and J by 4 bases, with 19 bases left in between. The CDR3 covers 16 residues. Germline V gene data show CDR1 as MNHEY and CDR2 as SVGAGI. CDR3 bases: TGTGCCAGCAGTTTCCCGGGCCCGACAGGTGGCACTGAAGCTTTCTTT. Translating gives CASSFPGPTGGTEAFF.

This clonotype was detected many times. The chain combines TRBV7-6 with TRBJ2-1, with D possibly TRBD1 on 5 matching bases. V dropped 5 bases and J dropped 7 bases, with 18 bases sitting between them. The CDR3 extends over 15 amino acids. Per germline, CDR1 SGHVS and CDR2 FNYEAQ. CDR3 coding DNA: TGTGCCAGCAGCCTTACGGAAAGGGGCTCGAATGAGCAGTTCTTC. Its translation is CASSLTERGSNEQFF.

This clonotype was counted at least ten times. V is TRBV7-2 and J is TRBJ1-2; no reliable D call. The germline gives CDR1 SGHTA, CDR2 FQGNSA. V was cut by 1 base and J by 0 bases, with 12 bases left in between. The CDR3 consists of 16 residues. The CDR3: CASSLDVWQTNYGYTF. The CDR3, as DNA: TGTGCCAGCAGCTTAGACGTCTGGCAGACTAACTATGGCTACACCTTC.

Many counts were recorded for this clonotype. The chain uses TRBV7-2 and TRBJ1-1; tentatively, D is TRBD1 (6 bases). The CDR3 sequence is 16 residues long. The V gene lost 1 base and the J gene lost 1 base, with 13 bases spanning the gap. Looked up from germline, CDR1 is SGHTA and CDR2 is FQGNSA. CDR3 protein: CASSLVGGLRNTEAFF. The CDR3 DNA reads TGTGCCAGCAGCTTAGTCGGGGGGCTGAGGAACACTGAAGCTTTCTTT. The full variable domain, completed using reference TRBV7-2 and TRBJ1-1, is GAGVSQSPSNKVTEKGKDVELRCDPISGHTALYWYRQSLGQGLEFLIYFQGNSAPDKSGLPSDRFSAERTGGSVSTLTIQRTQQEDSAVYLCASSLVGGLRNTEAFFGQGTRLTVV.

The rearrangement joins TRBV20-1 to TRBJ2-7; D perhaps matches TRBD2 (6 bases). The CDR3 has 16 residues. Germline CDR1 reads DFQATT; CDR2 reads SNEGSKA (reference sequence). V lost 0 bases to trimming and J lost 0 bases, with 15 bases between them. The CDR3 nucleotides are TGCAGTGCTAGAGATCTTCAACGCGGGAACTCCTACGAGCAGTACTTC. This codes for CSARDLQRGNSYEQYF.

In its sample, this clonotype was seen many times. This chain joins TRBV28 and TRBJ2-3, with 9 bases matching TRBD1. V lost 7 bases and J lost 3; bases outside the gene matches: 8. The CDR3 sequence is 15 residues long. CDR1 is MDHEN and CDR2 is SYDVKM in the germline V gene. CDR3 in DNA: TGTGCCAGCAAACGGACAGGGGCGATAACAGATACGCAGTATTTT. Amino acid sequence: CASKRTGAITDTQYF.

This clonotype was recorded at least ten times. The genes are TRBV7-2 and TRBJ2-7; D ambiguous. There are 16 residues in the CDR3. Trimming removed 5 bases from V and 3 bases from J, with 20 bases in between. Looked up from germline, CDR1 is SGHTA and CDR2 is FQGNSA. The CDR3 nucleotides read TGTGCCAGCAGCCTCAAGACTTATGAGAGTGTCTACGAGCAGTACTTC. Translation gives CASSLKTYESVYEQYF.

This clonotype was seen many times. The V gene is TRBV6-2 or TRBV6-3, the J gene TRBJ2-7; perhaps TRBD1 as D (5 bases). The CDR3 extends over 13 amino acids. V was shortened by 5 bases and J by 6 bases, with 14 bases between the two germline ends. Germline V gene sequence: CDR1 MNHEY, CDR2 SVGEGT. This CDR3 is CASSDSLRFEQYF. In nucleotides, the CDR3 is TGTGCCAGCAGTGACAGCCTGAGGTTCGAGCAGTACTTC.

This clonotype was detected a few times. The chain employs TRBV7-3 and TRBJ2-7; TRBD1 might be the D (6 bases). The V and J ends lost 5 bases and 3 bases respectively, with 11 bases between them. This CDR3 has 13 residues. Germline loops: CDR1 SGHTA, CDR2 FQGTGA. The CDR3 DNA reads TGTGCCAGCAGCCTTCAACAGGGCTACGAGCAGTACTTC. Encoded protein: CASSLQQGYEQYF.

To note about this clonotype: The conserved phenylalanine or tryptophan is not found at the CDR3 terminus, so this likely reflects a read error. Because the CDR3's place on the DNA is in doubt, the DNA is left out and the CDR3 is given as listed by TCRdb. V usage is TRBV7-2 and J usage is TRBJ2-3; TRBD2 reflects the table's D call only, with no check against the DNA. Germline loops: CDR1 SGHTA, CDR2 FQGNSA. The CDR3 is 14 amino acids long, termini counted. CDR3 sequence: CASSLVGGGPLKVP.

The chain is built from TRBV7-9 and TRBJ1-5; D not resolved. Germline CDR1 is SEHNR and CDR2 is FQNEAQ (reference sequence). The CDR3 is 15 residues long. V lost 8 bases and J 0 bases, leaving 14 bases between the germline ends. The CDR3 protein is CASVRSSDSNQPQHF. The CDR3 coding sequence is TGTGCCAGCGTGAGGTCTTCCGATAGCAATCAGCCCCAGCATTTT.

The table lists this clonotype with a few counts. The V gene is TRBV28, the J gene TRBJ2-5, with a tentative D call TRBD2 (5 bases). The CDR3 extends over 13 amino acids. The V end lost 6 bases, the J end lost 5 bases, and 13 bases lay between the germline ends. From germline, CDR1 is MDHEN and CDR2 SYDVKM. Here the CDR3 DNA reads TGTGCCAGCAGCTCTATAAGAGGGGAGACCCAGTACTTC. Translated, it gives CASSSIRGETQYF.

This clonotype was seen repeatedly, ten times or more. V and J are TRBV12-3 or TRBV12-4 and TRBJ2-7, with 7 bases fitting TRBD2. The CDR3 sequence is 17 residues long. Germline trimming cut 0 bases from V and 6 bases from J; bases unmatched to any gene: 14. CDR3 nucleotide sequence: TGTGCCAGCAGTTTAGCGCTTGCGGGAGTGGTTTCTGGCGAGCAGTACTTC. Amino acid sequence: CASSLALAGVVSGEQYF.

This clonotype was recorded at least ten times. This sequence joins TRBV7-2 and TRBJ2-3; 12 positions match TRBD1. Germline V gene data show CDR1 as SGHTA and CDR2 as FQGNSA. Unmatched junction bases numbered 6, after V lost 1 base and J lost 10 bases. This CDR3 contains 15 residues. DNA of the CDR3: TGTGCCAGCAGCTTAGATGGGACAGGGGGCGCCGCGCAGTATTTT. Amino acids: CASSLDGTGGAAQYF.